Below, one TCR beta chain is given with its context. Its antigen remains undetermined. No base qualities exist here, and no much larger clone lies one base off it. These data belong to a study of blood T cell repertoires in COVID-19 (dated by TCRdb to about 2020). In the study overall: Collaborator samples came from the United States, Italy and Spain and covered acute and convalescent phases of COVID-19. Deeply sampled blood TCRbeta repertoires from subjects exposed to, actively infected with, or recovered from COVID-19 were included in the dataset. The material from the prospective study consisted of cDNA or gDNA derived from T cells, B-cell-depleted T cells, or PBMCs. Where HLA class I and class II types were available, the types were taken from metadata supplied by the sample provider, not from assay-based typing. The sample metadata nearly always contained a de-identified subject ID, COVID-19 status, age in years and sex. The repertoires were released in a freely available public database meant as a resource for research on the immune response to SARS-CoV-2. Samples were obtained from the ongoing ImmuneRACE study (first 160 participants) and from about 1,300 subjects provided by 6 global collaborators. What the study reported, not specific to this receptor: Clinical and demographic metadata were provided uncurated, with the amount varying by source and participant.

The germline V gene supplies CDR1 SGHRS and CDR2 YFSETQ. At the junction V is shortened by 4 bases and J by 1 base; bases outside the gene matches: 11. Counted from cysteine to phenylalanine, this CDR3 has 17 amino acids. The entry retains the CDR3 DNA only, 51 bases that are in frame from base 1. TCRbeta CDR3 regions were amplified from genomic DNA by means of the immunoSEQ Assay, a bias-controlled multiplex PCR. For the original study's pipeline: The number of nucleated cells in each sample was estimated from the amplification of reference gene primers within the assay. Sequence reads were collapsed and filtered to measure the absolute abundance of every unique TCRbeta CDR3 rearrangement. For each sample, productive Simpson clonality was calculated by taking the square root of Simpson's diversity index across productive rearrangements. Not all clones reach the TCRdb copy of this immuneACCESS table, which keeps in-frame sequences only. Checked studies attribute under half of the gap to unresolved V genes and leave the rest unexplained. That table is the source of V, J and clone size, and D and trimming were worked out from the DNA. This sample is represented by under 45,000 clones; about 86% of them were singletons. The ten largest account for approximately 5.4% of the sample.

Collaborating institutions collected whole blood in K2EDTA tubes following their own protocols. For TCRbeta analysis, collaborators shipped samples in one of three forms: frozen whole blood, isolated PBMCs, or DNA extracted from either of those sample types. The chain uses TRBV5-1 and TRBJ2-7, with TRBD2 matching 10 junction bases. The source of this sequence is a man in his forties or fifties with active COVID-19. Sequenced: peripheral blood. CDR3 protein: CASSPPSGSSISYEQYF. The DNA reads TGCGCCAGCAGCCCCCCTAGCGGGAGTTCGATTTCCTACGAGCAGTACTTC.